These 13 T cell receptor beta chains came from one sample sequenced in a study of blood T cell repertoires in COVID-19. Repertoires were generated with immunoSEQ multiplex PCR, while TCRdb's copy carries only in-frame clones and drops some. The repertoire holds approximately 100,000 clones, with about nine tenths as singletons. Sample: peripheral blood. These receptors were obtained from a man aged 65 to 85 with acute or convalescent COVID-19.

This clone turned up a few times. The CDR3 spells CASSLRAGGPYEQYF. The CDR3 nucleotides read TGTGCCAGCAGCCTCAGGGCCGGCGGCCCCTACGAGCAGTACTTC. The V and J genes are TRBV7-2 and TRBJ2-7, with D perhaps matching TRBD1 (5 bases). The CDR3 consists of 15 residues. With 5 bases removed from V and 2 bases from J, the gap between germline ends came to 16 bases. Germline CDR1 reads SGHTA; CDR2 reads FQGNSA.

The J gene is TRBJ2-1, the V gene TRBV5-1, with 8 bases matching TRBD2. The V gene's germline CDR1 is SGHRS and CDR2 YFSETQ. V dropped 2 bases and J dropped 5; count of bases not matched to a gene: 6. The CDR3 totals 15 residues. The CDR3 is CASSFFGRGDNEQFF. In DNA, the CDR3 is TGCGCCAGCAGCTTTTTCGGGAGGGGGGACAATGAGCAGTTCTTC. The full variable domain, completed using reference TRBV5-1 and TRBJ2-1, is KAGVTQTPRYLIKTRGQQVTLSCSPISGHRSVSWYQQTPGQGLQFLFEYFSETQRNKGNFPGRFSGRQFSNSRSEMNVSTLELGDSALYLCASSFFGRGDNEQFFGPGTRLTVL.

The CDR3 coding sequence is TGCGCCAGCAGTGCGGGACAGTTGAACACTGAAGCTTTCTTT. This codes for CASSAGQLNTEAFF. The chain joins TRBV10-1 to TRBJ1-1; 7 bases map to TRBD1. The CDR3 contains 14 residues. Trimming took 4 bases from V and 0 from J; bases not matched to a gene: 2. Germline values: CDR1 WNHNN, CDR2 SYGVQD (reference sequence).

The chain joins TRBV28 to TRBJ1-2; maybe TRBD1 (6 bases). The CDR3 covers 12 residues. Germline V gene data show CDR1 as MDHEN and CDR2 as SYDVKM. The germline V and J ends were trimmed by 7 bases and 4 bases, with 10 bases remaining between them. The CDR3 loop is CASTGQIYGYTF. CDR3 DNA: TGTGCCAGCACTGGACAGATCTATGGCTACACCTTC.

The CDR3 is CASSFSWGELTYEQYF. As DNA, the CDR3 is TGTGCCAGCAGTTTTAGCTGGGGGGAACTAACCTACGAGCAGTACTTC. The chain is built from TRBV27 and TRBJ2-7; TRBD2 might be the D (6 bases). V gave up 3 bases and J gave up 2 bases, with 17 bases separating them. Germline-derived CDR1 and CDR2 are MNHEY and SMNVEV (reference sequence). The CDR3 runs to 16 residues.

A word on this clone: This specimen includes other DNA sequences encoding the same CDR3. The rearrangement uses TRBV7-9 and TRBJ2-5; D remains unclear. V lost 2 bases, J lost 5 bases, and 3 bases lay in between. CDR1 and CDR2 (germline): SEHNR, FQNEAQ (reference sequence). The CDR3 sequence is 11 residues long. CDR3 residues: CASSLQETQYF. The DNA for the CDR3 is TGTGCCAGCAGCTTACAGGAGACCCAGTACTTC.

The CDR3 protein is CASSEQQGISPLHF. Here the CDR3 DNA reads TGTGCCAGCAGTGAACAACAGGGGATTTCACCCCTCCACTTT. V is TRBV2 and J is TRBJ1-6; 7 bases fit TRBD1. Germline CDR1 and CDR2: SNHLY and FYNNEI. The trim removed 2 bases at V and 9 bases at J, leaving 4 bases unmatched. The CDR3 is 14 amino acids.

The genes are TRBV7-6 and TRBJ1-1, with 7 bases aligning to TRBD1. V lost 5 bases to trimming and J lost 6 bases; unmatched junction nucleotides: 6. This CDR3 is 13 amino acids long. Germline-derived CDR1 and CDR2 are SGHVS and FNYEAQ. For the CDR3, the DNA is TGTGCCAGCAGCAGTACAGGGGAATCTGAAGCTTTCTTT. Protein sequence: CASSSTGESEAFF.

The chain recombines TRBV7-3 with TRBJ2-1; 10 bases map to TRBD2. The CDR3 is made up of 15 amino acids. V was pared by 5 bases and J by 9 bases, with 10 bases of the junction left unmatched. In germline, CDR1 is SGHTA, CDR2 FQGTGA. The CDR3 DNA reads as TGTGCCAGCAGCCTTAAAGCGGGAGGGGTTTCTGAGCAGTTCTTC. Translating it yields CASSLKAGGVSEQFF.

This rearrangement joins TRBV7-3 to TRBJ2-2; possible D gene TRBD2, 5 bases. Germline lookup yields CDR1 SGHTA and CDR2 FQGTGA. This CDR3 spans 12 amino acids. V lost 8 bases and J 9 bases, leaving 13 bases between the germline ends. The CDR3 region has the DNA TGTGCCAGCTCGGGGTTGGGCCGGGAGCTGTTTTTT. This sequence encodes CASSGLGRELFF.

V and J are TRBV7-9 and TRBJ1-6; 7 bases map to TRBD1. Trimming removed 2 bases from V and 9 bases from J; junction bases left unmatched: 10. CDR3 length: 16 amino acids. CDR1 and CDR2 from the germline V gene are SEHNR and FQNEAQ (reference sequence). Written as DNA, the CDR3 is TGTGCCAGCAGCTTAAAATTGAGGGGGCAGGTTTCACCCCTCCACTTT. As protein: CASSLKLRGQVSPLHF.

The rearrangement uses TRBV5-1 and TRBJ2-3; 8 bases align to TRBD2. Per germline, CDR1 SGHRS and CDR2 YFSETQ. Trimming took 1 base from V and 2 from J; bases not matched to a gene: 6. The CDR3 has 16 amino acids. The CDR3 loop reads CASSLQSGGITDTQYF. The CDR3 DNA follows: TGCGCCAGCAGCTTGCAAAGCGGGGGCATCACAGATACGCAGTATTTT.

This chain links TRBV4-3 with TRBJ2-1; 7 bases agree with TRBD2. From germline, CDR1 is LGHNA and CDR2 YSLEER. The CDR3 consists of 15 residues. Trimming took 1 base from V and 4 from J; bases not matched to a gene: 4. The CDR3 here is CASSQGEGGYNEQFF. The CDR3 nucleotides read TGCGCCAGCAGCCAAGGGGAGGGAGGGTACAATGAGCAGTTCTTC.